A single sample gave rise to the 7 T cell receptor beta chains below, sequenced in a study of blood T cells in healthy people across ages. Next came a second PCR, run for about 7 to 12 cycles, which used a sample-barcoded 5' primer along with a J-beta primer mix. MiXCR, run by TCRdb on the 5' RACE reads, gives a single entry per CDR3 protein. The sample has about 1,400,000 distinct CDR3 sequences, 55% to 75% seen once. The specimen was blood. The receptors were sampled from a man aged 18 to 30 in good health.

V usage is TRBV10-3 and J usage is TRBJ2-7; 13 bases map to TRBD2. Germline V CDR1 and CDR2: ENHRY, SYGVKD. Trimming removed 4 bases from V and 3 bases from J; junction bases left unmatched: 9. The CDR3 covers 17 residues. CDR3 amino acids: CAISGSGTSGKIYEQYF. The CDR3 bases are TGTGCCATCAGTGGGTCCGGGACTAGCGGGAAGATCTACGAGCAGTACTTC.

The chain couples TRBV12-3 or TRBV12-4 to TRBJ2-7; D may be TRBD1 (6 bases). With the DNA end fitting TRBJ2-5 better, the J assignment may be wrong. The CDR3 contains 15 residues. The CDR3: CASSFVGQFQETQYF. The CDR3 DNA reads TGTGCCAGCAGTTTCGTCGGACAGTTTCAAGAGACCCAGTACTTC.

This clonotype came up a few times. CDR3 loop: CSARGDIGYTEAFF. CDR3 DNA sequence: TGCAGTGCTAGAGGGGACATCGGGTACACTGAAGCTTTCTTT. The gene calls are TRBV20-1 and TRBJ1-1; D is perhaps TRBD1 (6 bases). The CDR3 runs to 14 residues. V dropped 1 base and J dropped 3 bases, with 12 bases sitting between them. Germline loops: CDR1 DFQATT, CDR2 SNEGSKA (reference sequence).

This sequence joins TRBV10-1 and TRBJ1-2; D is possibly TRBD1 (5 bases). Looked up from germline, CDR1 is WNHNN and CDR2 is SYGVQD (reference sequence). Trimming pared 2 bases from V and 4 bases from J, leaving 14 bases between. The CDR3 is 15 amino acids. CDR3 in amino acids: CASSEQEGRLYGYTF. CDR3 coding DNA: TGCGCCAGCAGTGAGCAAGAGGGACGGCTCTATGGCTACACCTTC.

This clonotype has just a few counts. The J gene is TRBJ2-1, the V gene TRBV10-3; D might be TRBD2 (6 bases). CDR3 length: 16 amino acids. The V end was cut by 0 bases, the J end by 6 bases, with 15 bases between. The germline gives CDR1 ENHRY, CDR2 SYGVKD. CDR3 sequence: CAISESWRDLLNEQFF. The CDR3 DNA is TGTGCCATCAGTGAGTCGTGGCGGGACCTTCTCAATGAGCAGTTCTTC.

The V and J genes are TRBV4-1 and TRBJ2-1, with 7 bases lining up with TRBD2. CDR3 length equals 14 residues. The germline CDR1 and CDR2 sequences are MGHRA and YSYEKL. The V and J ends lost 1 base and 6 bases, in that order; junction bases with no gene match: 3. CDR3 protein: CASSQVGGSNEQFF. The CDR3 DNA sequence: TGCGCCAGCAGCCAAGTCGGGGGGAGCAATGAGCAGTTCTTC.

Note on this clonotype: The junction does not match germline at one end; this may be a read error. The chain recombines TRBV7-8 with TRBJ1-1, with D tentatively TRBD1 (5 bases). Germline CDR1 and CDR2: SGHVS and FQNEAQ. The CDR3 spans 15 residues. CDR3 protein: CAGSSQGSMNTEAFF. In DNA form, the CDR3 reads TGTGCCGGCAGCTCGCAGGGTTCCATGAACACTGAAGCTTTCTTT.